These 17 T cell receptor beta chains originate from one sample sequenced in a study of CD8+CD57+ T cells in acquired aplastic anemia. The template used for profiling TCR beta VDJ and CDR3 was genomic DNA. TCRdb re-derived calls from the reads in MiXCR, one entry per CDR3 protein. The table has about 130,000 distinct CDR3 sequences, 48% seen once; the top ten hold roughly 2.7%. The specimen sequenced was sorted CD4+, CD8+, or CD8+CD57+ T cells (not recorded which) from PBMCs. These receptors were obtained from a human donor in good health, serving as a control.

The gene calls are TRBV20-1 and TRBJ2-1, with D perhaps assigned TRBD1 or TRBD2 (5 bases each). This CDR3 is built from 14 residues. The V gene's germline CDR1 is DFQATT and CDR2 SNEGSKA (reference sequence). The V gene lost 5 bases and the J gene lost 6 bases, with 17 bases spanning the gap. The CDR3 protein is CSAPQVVGGNEQFF. The DNA for the CDR3 is TGCAGTGCTCCACAGGTGGTTGGGGGCAATGAGCAGTTCTTC.

V and J are TRBV29-1 and TRBJ2-7; perhaps TRBD2 as D (6 bases). V gave up 4 bases and J gave up 6 bases, with 16 bases separating them. This CDR3 comprises 13 residues. Germline-derived CDR1 and CDR2 are SQVTM and ANQGSEA. Written as DNA, the CDR3 is TGCAGCGTTGCGCGTGACGGAGCGGGCGAGCAGTACTTC. Protein product: CSVARDGAGEQYF.

The V and J genes are TRBV29-1 and TRBJ2-1, with a tentative D call TRBD2 (6 bases). Trimming pared 6 bases from V and 9 bases from J, leaving 12 bases between. From germline, CDR1 is SQVTM and CDR2 ANQGSEA. This CDR3 has 11 amino acids. The DNA for the CDR3 is TGCAGCGTCCGGGACTTAGCTGAGCAGTTCTTC. The encoded protein is CSVRDLAEQFF.

This clonotype occurred many times. This chain uses TRBV7-6 with TRBJ2-5; maybe TRBD1 (6 bases). The V gene lost 6 bases and the J gene lost 2 bases, with 19 bases spanning the gap. Germline lookup yields CDR1 SGHVS and CDR2 FNYEAQ. The length of the CDR3 is 16 residues. The CDR3 region is CASRRLLQGYQETQYF. The DNA of the CDR3 is TGTGCCAGCAGACGACTGCTACAGGGTTATCAAGAGACCCAGTACTTC.

This clonotype occurred many times. CDR3 bases: TGTGCCAGCAGTTTCGGGAAGGGAACCGGGGAGCTGTTTTTT. Protein: CASSFGKGTGELFF. J is TRBJ2-2 and V is TRBV12-3 or TRBV12-4; TRBD2 might be the D (5 bases). V was cut by 3 bases and J by 5 bases, with 10 bases left in between. The CDR3 consists of 14 residues.

CDR3 residues: CASSLGQQGRGYTF. The DNA of the CDR3 is TGTGCCAGCAGCTTAGGTCAACAGGGTAGAGGCTACACCTTC. The V and J genes are TRBV7-9 and TRBJ1-2, with D possibly being TRBD1 (6 bases). Per germline, CDR1 SEHNR and CDR2 FQNEAQ (reference sequence). The ends were cut back, 1 base at V and 8 bases at J, with 14 bases in the middle. CDR3 length: 14 amino acids.

This chain links TRBV12-3 or TRBV12-4 with TRBJ1-6; 11 bases map to TRBD1. V lost 6 bases to trimming and J lost 7 bases; unmatched junction nucleotides: 5. CDR3 length: 15 residues. CDR3 coding DNA: TGTGCCAGCAGCCTGTGGACAGGGGGCAATTCACCCCTCCACTTT. The encoded protein is CASSLWTGGNSPLHF.

In its sample, this clonotype was seen a few times. The CDR3 reads CASSYRGKGGPQHF. The CDR3 DNA reads as TGTGCCAGCAGTTACAGAGGGAAGGGCGGACCCCAGCATTTT. The V and J genes are TRBV6-2 or TRBV6-3 and TRBJ1-5; no firm D call. The CDR3 length is 14 residues. From germline, CDR1 is MNHEY and CDR2 SVGEGT. The ends were cut back, 2 bases at V and 10 bases at J, with 15 bases in the middle.

Comment on this clonotype: Compared with germline, one end of the junction differs, possibly owing to a read error. V is TRBV19 and J is TRBJ1-5; D gene ambiguous. The germline V gene encodes CDR1 LNHDA and CDR2 SQIVND (reference sequence). This CDR3 is 13 amino acids long. CDR3 DNA: TGTGCTAGTAGTATATATAGCAATCAGCCCCGGCATTTT. This gives the protein CASSIYSNQPRHF.

The V and J genes are TRBV5-4 and TRBJ2-1; TRBD2 aligns across 9 bases. The germline CDR1 and CDR2 sequences are SGHNT and YYREEE (reference sequence). CDR3 length equals 15 residues. Losses at the gene ends were 3 bases for V and 4 bases for J; bases not matched to a gene: 5. The CDR3 sequence is CASSSTSGFYNEQFF. In DNA form, the CDR3 reads TGTGCCAGCAGCTCCACTAGCGGGTTTTACAATGAGCAGTTCTTC.

This sequence joins TRBV10-3 and TRBJ2-1, with D hard to call. Germline values: CDR1 ENHRY, CDR2 SYGVKD. The CDR3 is 17 amino acids. V gave up 4 bases and J gave up 2 bases, with 18 bases separating them. DNA of the CDR3: TGTGCCATCAGTGCCCTAGACACTCGCCCCACCTACAATGAGCAGTTCTTC. The encoded protein is CAISALDTRPTYNEQFF.

This clonotype appeared a single time. The chain carries TRBV12-3 or TRBV12-4 and TRBJ1-4; D remains unclear. The CDR3 consists of 16 residues. With 3 bases removed from V and 4 bases from J, the gap between germline ends came to 15 bases. CDR3 region: CASSFGRRGGNEKLFF. DNA for the CDR3: TGTGCCAGCAGTTTCGGCAGGCGGGGAGGTAATGAAAAACTGTTTTTT.

Remarks on this clonotype: This may be a read error, as it is one base from a much larger clone. The chain links TRBV20-1 to TRBJ2-1, with 8 bases aligning to TRBD2. This CDR3 is built from 15 residues. Trimming removed 3 bases from V and 9 bases from J; junction bases left unmatched: 13. CDR1 and CDR2 from the germline V gene are DFQATT and SNEGSKA (reference sequence). CDR3 DNA: TGCAGTGCTAGTTATGTATGGCGGGGGGTGGGTGAGCAGTTCTTC. Translated, it gives CSASYVWRGVGEQFF.

The genes are TRBV29-1 and TRBJ1-2; D is perhaps TRBD1 (6 bases). The CDR3 covers 13 residues. Trimming took off 7 bases at V and 0 bases at J, with 12 bases between the two ends. Germline loops: CDR1 SQVTM, CDR2 ANQGSEA. The DNA for the CDR3 is TGCAGCGGGGACATTCCCACTAACTATGGCTACACCTTC. It is translated as CSGDIPTNYGYTF.

V and J are TRBV29-1 and TRBJ2-5; the D call may be TRBD1 or TRBD2 (5 bases each). The V and J ends lost 5 bases and 5 bases respectively, with 15 bases between them. The CDR3 is 13 amino acids. Germline CDR1 is SQVTM and CDR2 is ANQGSEA. Here the CDR3 reads CSVQRGPTETQYF. The CDR3 bases are TGCAGCGTTCAACGGGGACCCACCGAGACCCAGTACTTC.

This clonotype showed up many times. The genes are TRBV6-5 and TRBJ2-7; 7 nucleotides line up with TRBD1. Per the germline V gene, CDR1 is MNHEY and CDR2 is SVGAGI. The CDR3 runs to 14 residues. Losses at the gene ends were 6 bases for V and 4 bases for J; bases not matched to a gene: 9. CDR3 residues: CASRSTTGPYEQYF. The CDR3 DNA reads as TGTGCCAGCAGATCCACGACAGGGCCTTACGAGCAGTACTTC.

The DNA of the CDR3 is TGCGCCAGCAGCTTGGAAGCCCGGACAGGGACCCACGAGCAGTACTTC. Translation: CASSLEARTGTHEQYF. The rearrangement uses TRBV5-1 and TRBJ2-7, with 8 nucleotides matching TRBD1. CDR3 length: 16 residues. The germline gives CDR1 SGHRS, CDR2 YFSETQ. Trimming removed 0 bases from V and 5 bases from J; junction bases left unmatched: 10.